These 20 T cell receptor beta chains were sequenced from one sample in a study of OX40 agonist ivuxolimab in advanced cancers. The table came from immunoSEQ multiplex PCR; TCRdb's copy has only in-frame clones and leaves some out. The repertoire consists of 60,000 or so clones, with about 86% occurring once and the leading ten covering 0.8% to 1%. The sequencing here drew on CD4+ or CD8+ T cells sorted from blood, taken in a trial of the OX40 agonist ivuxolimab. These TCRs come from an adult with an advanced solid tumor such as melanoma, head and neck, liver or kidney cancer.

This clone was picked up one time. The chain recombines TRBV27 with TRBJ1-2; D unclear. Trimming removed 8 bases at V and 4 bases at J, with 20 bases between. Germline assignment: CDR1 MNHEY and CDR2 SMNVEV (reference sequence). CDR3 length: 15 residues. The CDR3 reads CASRKPLGNSYGYTF. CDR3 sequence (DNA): TGTGCCAGCCGTAAACCCTTAGGCAATTCCTATGGCTACACCTTC.

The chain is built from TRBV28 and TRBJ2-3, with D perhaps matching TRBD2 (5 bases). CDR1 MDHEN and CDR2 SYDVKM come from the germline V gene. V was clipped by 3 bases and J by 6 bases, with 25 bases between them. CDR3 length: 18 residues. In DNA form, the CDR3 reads TGTGCCAGCAGTTTGAGCTTTGCTAACCTAGCACATGGGGATACGCAGTATTTT. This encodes CASSLSFANLAHGDTQYF.

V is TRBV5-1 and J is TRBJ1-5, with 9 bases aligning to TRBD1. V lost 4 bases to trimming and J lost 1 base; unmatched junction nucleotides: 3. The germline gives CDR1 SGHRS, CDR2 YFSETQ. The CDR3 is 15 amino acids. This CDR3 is CASSQTGGSNQPQHF. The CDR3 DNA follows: TGCGCCAGCAGCCAAACAGGGGGCAGCAATCAGCCCCAGCATTTT.

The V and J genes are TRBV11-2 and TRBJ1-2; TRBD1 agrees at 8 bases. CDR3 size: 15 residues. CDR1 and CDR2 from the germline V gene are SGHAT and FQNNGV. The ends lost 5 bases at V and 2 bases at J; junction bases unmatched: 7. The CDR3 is CASSQGTGGNYGYTF. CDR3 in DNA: TGTGCCAGCAGCCAAGGTACAGGGGGGAACTATGGCTACACCTTC.

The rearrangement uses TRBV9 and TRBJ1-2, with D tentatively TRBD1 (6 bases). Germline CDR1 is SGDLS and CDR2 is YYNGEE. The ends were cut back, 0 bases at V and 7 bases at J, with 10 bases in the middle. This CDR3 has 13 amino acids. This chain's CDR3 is CASSVDTGTGYTF. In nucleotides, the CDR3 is TGTGCCAGCAGCGTAGATACAGGGACTGGCTACACCTTC.

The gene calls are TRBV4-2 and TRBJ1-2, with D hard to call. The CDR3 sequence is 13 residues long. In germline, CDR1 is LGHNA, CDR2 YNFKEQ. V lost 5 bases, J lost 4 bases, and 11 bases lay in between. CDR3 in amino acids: CASSLRLTYGYTF. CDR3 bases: TGTGCCAGCAGCTTGAGACTGACCTATGGCTACACCTTC.

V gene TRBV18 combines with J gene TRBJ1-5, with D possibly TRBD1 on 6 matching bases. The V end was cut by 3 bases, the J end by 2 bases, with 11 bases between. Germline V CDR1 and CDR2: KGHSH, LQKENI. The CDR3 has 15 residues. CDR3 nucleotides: TGTGCCAGCTCACCCCCGGGGGCAGGCAATCAGCCCCAGCATTTT. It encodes CASSPPGAGNQPQHF.

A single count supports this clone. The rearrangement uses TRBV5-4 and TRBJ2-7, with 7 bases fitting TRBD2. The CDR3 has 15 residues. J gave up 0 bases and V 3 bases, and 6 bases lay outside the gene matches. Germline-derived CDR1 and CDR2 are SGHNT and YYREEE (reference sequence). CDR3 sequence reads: CASSSRLALSYEQYF. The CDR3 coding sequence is TGTGCCAGCAGCTCAAGACTAGCCCTCTCCTACGAGCAGTACTTC.

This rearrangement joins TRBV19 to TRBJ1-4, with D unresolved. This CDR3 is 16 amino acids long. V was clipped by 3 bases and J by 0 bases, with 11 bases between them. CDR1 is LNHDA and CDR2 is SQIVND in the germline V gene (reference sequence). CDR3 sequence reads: CASSIVRGSTNEKLFF. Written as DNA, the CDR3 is TGTGCCAGTAGTATCGTACGAGGCTCAACTAATGAAAAACTGTTTTTT.

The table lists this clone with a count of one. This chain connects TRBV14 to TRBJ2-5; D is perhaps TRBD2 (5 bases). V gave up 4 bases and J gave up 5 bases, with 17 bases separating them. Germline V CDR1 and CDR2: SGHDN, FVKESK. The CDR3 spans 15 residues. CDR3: CASSLRGTVGETQYF. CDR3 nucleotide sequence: TGTGCCAGCAGCCTTCGGGGAACGGTAGGGGAGACCCAGTACTTC.

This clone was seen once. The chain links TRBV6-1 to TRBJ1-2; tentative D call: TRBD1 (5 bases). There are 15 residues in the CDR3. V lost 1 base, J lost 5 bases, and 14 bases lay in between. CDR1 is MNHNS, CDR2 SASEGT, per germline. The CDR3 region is CASSEDRGNLYGYTF. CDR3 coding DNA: TGTGCCAGCAGTGAAGATCGGGGGAACCTATATGGCTACACCTTC.

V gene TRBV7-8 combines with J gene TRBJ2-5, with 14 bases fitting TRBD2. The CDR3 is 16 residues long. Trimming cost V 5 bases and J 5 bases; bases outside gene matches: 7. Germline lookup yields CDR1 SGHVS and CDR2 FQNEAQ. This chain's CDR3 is CASSKRTSGGRETQYF. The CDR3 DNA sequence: TGTGCCAGCAGCAAAAGGACTAGCGGGGGGCGTGAGACCCAGTACTTC.

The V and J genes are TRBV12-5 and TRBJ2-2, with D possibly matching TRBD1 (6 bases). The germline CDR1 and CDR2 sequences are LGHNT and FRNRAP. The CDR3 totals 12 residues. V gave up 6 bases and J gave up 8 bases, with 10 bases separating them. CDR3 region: CASGPRGGELFF. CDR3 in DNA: TGTGCTAGTGGACCCAGGGGTGGGGAGCTGTTTTTT.

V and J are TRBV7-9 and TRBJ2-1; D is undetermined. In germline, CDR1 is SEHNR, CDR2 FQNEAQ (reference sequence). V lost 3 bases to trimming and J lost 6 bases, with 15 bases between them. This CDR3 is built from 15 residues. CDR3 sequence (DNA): TGTGCCAGCAGCTTCAGGACGATGAAAGGCAATGAGCAGTTCTTC. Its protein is CASSFRTMKGNEQFF.

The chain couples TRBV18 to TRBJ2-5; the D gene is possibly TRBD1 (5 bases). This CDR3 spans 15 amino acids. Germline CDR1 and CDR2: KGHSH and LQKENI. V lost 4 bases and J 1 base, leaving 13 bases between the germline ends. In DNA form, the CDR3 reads TGTGCCAGCTCACGACGACAGAGTTTCCAAGAGACCCAGTACTTC. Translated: CASSRRQSFQETQYF.

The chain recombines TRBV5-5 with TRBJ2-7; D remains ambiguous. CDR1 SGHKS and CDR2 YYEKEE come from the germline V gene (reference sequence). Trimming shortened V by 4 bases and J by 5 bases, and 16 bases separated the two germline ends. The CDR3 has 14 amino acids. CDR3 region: CASSLWRPPHEQYF. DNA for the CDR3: TGTGCCAGCAGCCTCTGGAGACCCCCCCACGAGCAGTACTTC.

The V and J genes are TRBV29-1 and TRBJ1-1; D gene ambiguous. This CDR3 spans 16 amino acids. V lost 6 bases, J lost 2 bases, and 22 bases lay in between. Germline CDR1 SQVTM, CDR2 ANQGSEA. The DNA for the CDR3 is TGCAGCGTCCGCCACCCCCCCGCAGTCGGTAACACTGAAGCTTTCTTT. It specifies CSVRHPPAVGNTEAFF.

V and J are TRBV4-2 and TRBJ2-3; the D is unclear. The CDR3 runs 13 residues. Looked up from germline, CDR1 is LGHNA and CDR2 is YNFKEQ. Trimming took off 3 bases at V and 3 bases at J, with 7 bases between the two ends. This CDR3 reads CASSHQVTDTQYF. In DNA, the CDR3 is TGTGCCAGCAGCCATCAGGTAACAGATACGCAGTATTTT.

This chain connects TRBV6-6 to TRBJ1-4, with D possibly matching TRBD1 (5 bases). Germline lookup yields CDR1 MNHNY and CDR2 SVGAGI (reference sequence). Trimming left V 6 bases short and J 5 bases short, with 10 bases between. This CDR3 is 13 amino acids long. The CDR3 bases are TGTGCCAGCAGCCGGGAGGGGAATGAAAAACTGTTTTTT. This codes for CASSREGNEKLFF.

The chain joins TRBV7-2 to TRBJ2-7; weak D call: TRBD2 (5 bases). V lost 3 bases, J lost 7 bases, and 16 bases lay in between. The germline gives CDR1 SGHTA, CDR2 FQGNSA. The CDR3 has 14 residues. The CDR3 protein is CASSFLSAGGEQYF. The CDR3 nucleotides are TGTGCCAGCAGCTTTCTATCTGCAGGAGGTGAGCAGTACTTC. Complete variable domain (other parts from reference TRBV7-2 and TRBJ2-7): GAGVSQSPSNKVTEKGKDVELRCDPISGHTALYWYRQSLGQGLEFLIYFQGNSAPDKSGLPSDRFSAERTGGSVSTLTIQRTQQEDSAVYLCASSFLSAGGEQYFGPGTRLTVT.